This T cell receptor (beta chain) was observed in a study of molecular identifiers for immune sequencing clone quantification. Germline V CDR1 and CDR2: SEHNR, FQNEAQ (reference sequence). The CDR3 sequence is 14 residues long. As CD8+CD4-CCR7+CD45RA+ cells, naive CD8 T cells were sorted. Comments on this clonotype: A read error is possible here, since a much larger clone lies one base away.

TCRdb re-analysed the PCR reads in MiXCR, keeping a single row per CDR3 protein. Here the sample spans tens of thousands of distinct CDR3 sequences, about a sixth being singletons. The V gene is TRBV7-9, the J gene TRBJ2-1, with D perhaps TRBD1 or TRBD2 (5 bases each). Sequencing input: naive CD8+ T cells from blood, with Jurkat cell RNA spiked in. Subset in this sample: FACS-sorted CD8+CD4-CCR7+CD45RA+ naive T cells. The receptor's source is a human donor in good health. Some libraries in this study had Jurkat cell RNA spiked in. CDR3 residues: CASSWGTTYNEQSF. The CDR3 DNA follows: TGTGCCAGCAGTTGGGGGACGACCTACAATGAGCAGTCCTTC.